Following are 15 T cell receptor beta chains from one sample sequenced in a study of shared clonotypes between healthy human individuals. CD8 cells classed as naive were CD45RO-negative and positively selected for CCR7, excluding terminally differentiated effector memory CD45RA+ cells. Assay used: immunoSEQ multiplex PCR; TCRdb lists only in-frame clones, some missing. The profile covers about 2 million clones, with around 96% appearing a single time and more than 0.95% taken by the ten largest. The sample was naive CD8+ T cells sorted from blood. The source of these receptors is a man between 18 and 29 years old in good health.

The rearrangement uses TRBV30 and TRBJ2-7; the D gene could be TRBD1 or TRBD2 (6 bases each). CDR1 is GTSNPN and CDR2 is SVGIG in the germline V gene (reference sequence). The CDR3 is made up of 13 amino acids. V lost 0 bases and J lost 9, with 15 bases in between. The CDR3 DNA reads as TGTGCCTGGAGTGTAGACGGGGGCAAACGGCAGTACTTC. Encoded protein: CAWSVDGGKRQYF.

This clone occurred once. Other DNA sequences in the sample encode the same CDR3. The V gene is TRBV6-6, the J gene TRBJ2-3; 7 nucleotides agree with TRBD2. The CDR3 is 14 amino acids. The germline V gene has CDR1 MNHNY and CDR2 SVGAGI (reference sequence). V lost 2 bases to trimming and J lost 3 bases; unmatched junction nucleotides: 2. The DNA of the CDR3 is TGTGCCAGCAGTTACGGCGGGGGAACAGATACGCAGTATTTT. It yields the protein CASSYGGGTDTQYF.

This sequence joins TRBV28 and TRBJ2-5, with unresolved D. CDR1 and CDR2 from the germline V gene are MDHEN and SYDVKM. V was shortened by 3 bases and J by 7 bases, with 6 bases between the two germline ends. This CDR3 region has 11 residues. The CDR3, as DNA: TGTGCCAGCAGTTTTATGGGGACCCAGTACTTC. Its protein product is CASSFMGTQYF.

This clone was seen only once. The chain recombines TRBV30 with TRBJ1-1, with D hard to call. The CDR3 has 11 amino acids. CDR1 is GTSNPN, CDR2 SVGIG, per germline (reference sequence). The germline V and J ends were trimmed by 5 bases and 5 bases, with 9 bases remaining between them. The CDR3 DNA reads TGTGCCTGGGTCGGAACTACTGAAGCTTTCTTT. Amino acid sequence: CAWVGTTEAFF.

The chain combines TRBV28 with TRBJ2-5; 8 positions agree with TRBD1. Germline V gene sequence: CDR1 MDHEN, CDR2 SYDVKM. The CDR3 is made up of 12 amino acids. V lost 5 bases and J lost 7; bases outside the gene matches: 3. The CDR3 region is CASSLGTGTQYF. CDR3 DNA: TGTGCCAGCAGTCTGGGGACAGGGACCCAGTACTTC.

V is TRBV4-1 and J is TRBJ2-5; 8 bases line up with TRBD1. The CDR3 loop spans 14 amino acids. Germline V gives CDR1 MGHRA, CDR2 YSYEKL. V trimming: 4 bases; J trimming: 5 bases; junction bases outside the gene matches: 6. CDR3 bases: TGCGCCAGCAGCCCCGGACAGGGTGCGGAGACCCAGTACTTC. Amino acid sequence: CASSPGQGAETQYF.

This rearrangement joins TRBV4-1 to TRBJ2-1; no firm D call. Looked up from germline, CDR1 is MGHRA and CDR2 is YSYEKL. The V end lost 2 bases, the J end lost 3 bases, and 11 bases lay between the germline ends. This CDR3 contains 15 residues. This chain's CDR3 is CASSQLLTLYNEQFF. The CDR3 DNA is TGCGCCAGCAGCCAACTATTGACACTCTACAATGAGCAGTTCTTC.

The J gene is TRBJ2-5, the V gene TRBV30; maybe TRBD2 (5 bases). Trimming pared 5 bases from V and 2 bases from J, leaving 18 bases between. This CDR3 comprises 15 residues. Germline-derived CDR1 and CDR2 are GTSNPN and SVGIG (reference sequence). The DNA of the CDR3 is TGTGCCTGGGGCTCAGAGGGCCTGCGGCAAGAGACCCAGTACTTC. As protein: CAWGSEGLRQETQYF.

This chain connects TRBV30 to TRBJ2-5, with 11 bases aligning to TRBD2. The CDR3 spans 22 residues. Trimming at V came to 0 bases and at J to 5 bases, leaving 26 bases not matched to a gene. CDR1 and CDR2 (germline): GTSNPN, SVGIG (reference sequence). The CDR3 spells CAWSVPRPRTSGLILMFETQYF. The DNA of the CDR3 is TGTGCCTGGAGTGTACCAAGACCAAGGACTAGCGGGCTGATCCTGATGTTCGAGACCCAGTACTTC.

The chain joins TRBV5-6 to TRBJ2-3, with D tentatively TRBD1 or TRBD2 (5 bases each). Trimming took 4 bases from V and 2 from J, leaving 14 bases between them. The germline V gene encodes CDR1 SGHDT and CDR2 YYEEEE. The CDR3 is made up of 15 amino acids. The CDR3 region is CASSHRDGPTDTQYF. The CDR3 DNA follows: TGTGCCAGCAGCCACCGGGACGGACCCACAGATACGCAGTATTTT.

J is TRBJ1-2 and V is TRBV5-4, with 9 bases fitting TRBD1. The V segment lost 4 bases and the J segment 8 bases; nucleotides outside the gene matches: 9. Looked up from germline, CDR1 is SGHNT and CDR2 is YYREEE (reference sequence). The CDR3 is made up of 14 amino acids. The CDR3 here is CASSARQGVDGYTF. The CDR3 DNA is TGTGCCAGCAGCGCCCGACAGGGGGTGGACGGCTACACCTTC.

This clone was detected only once. The chain recombines TRBV7-8 with TRBJ2-1; no reliable D call. The germline gives CDR1 SGHVS, CDR2 FQNEAQ. V was trimmed by 0 bases and J by 1 base, leaving 7 bases between them. This CDR3 spans 15 amino acids. CDR3 coding DNA: TGTGCCAGCAGCTTAGCAGCAGGATCCTACAATGAGCAGTTCTTC. This codes for CASSLAAGSYNEQFF.

The chain employs TRBV6-1 and TRBJ2-7; TRBD1 is a possible D gene (6 bases). Per germline, CDR1 MNHNS and CDR2 SASEGT. The V and J ends lost 6 bases and 3 bases respectively, with 12 bases between them. CDR3 length: 13 residues. CDR3 in amino acids: CASSQLQGYEQYF. The CDR3 DNA reads as TGTGCCAGCAGCCAGCTACAGGGCTACGAGCAGTACTTC.

Details on this clone: One junction end disagrees with the germline gene, perhaps due to a read error. This chain links TRBV7-7 with TRBJ2-2; 16 bases agree with TRBD2. Germline V gene sequence: CDR1 SSHAT, CDR2 FNYEAQ (reference sequence). The CDR3 contains 16 residues. The CDR3 loop reads CASTPGTSGRAGELFF. For the CDR3, the DNA is TGTGCTAGCACTCCAGGGACTAGCGGGAGGGCCGGGGAGCTGTTTTTT.

This sequence joins TRBV7-9 and TRBJ2-3; TRBD2 is a possible D gene (6 bases). This CDR3 spans 15 amino acids. Germline-derived CDR1 and CDR2 are SEHNR and FQNEAQ (reference sequence). The germline V and J ends were trimmed by 2 bases and 2 bases, with 11 bases remaining between them. The CDR3 DNA reads as TGTGCCAGCAGCTTACTAGCGAAACACACAGATACGCAGTATTTT. Protein sequence: CASSLLAKHTDTQYF.